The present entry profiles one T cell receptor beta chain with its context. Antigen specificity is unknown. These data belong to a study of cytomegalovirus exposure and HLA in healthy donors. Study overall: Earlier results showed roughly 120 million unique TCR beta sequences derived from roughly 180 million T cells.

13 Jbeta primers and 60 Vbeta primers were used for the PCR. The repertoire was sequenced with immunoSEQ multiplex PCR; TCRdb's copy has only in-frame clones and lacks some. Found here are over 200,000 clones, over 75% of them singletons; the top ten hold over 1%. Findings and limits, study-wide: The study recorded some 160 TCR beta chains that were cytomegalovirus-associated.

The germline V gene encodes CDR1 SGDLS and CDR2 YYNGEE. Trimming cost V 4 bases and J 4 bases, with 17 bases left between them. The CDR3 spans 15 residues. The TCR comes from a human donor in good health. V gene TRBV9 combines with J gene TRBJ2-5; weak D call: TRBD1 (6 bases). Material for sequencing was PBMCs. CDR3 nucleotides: TGTGCCAGCAGCTCTGAACAGGGTAATCGAGAGACCCAGTACTTC. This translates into CASSSEQGNRETQYF. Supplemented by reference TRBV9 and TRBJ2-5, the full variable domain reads DSGVTQTPKHLITATGQRVTLRCSPRSGDLSVYWYQQSLDQGLQFLIQYYNGEERAKGNILERFSAQQFPDLHSELNLSSLELGDSALYFCASSSEQGNRETQYFGPGTRLLVL.